The TCR beta chain under discussion was sequenced for a study of OX40 agonist ivuxolimab in advanced cancers. About the study: The mean age was approximately 60 years, ranging from 23 to 79, with under 90% of participants male. Study observations and caveats: Dosing at 0.1 to 3.0 mg/kg was accompanied by clonal expansion of CD4+ and CD8+ blood T cells by week 6. Expanded peripheral T cells had an undetermined antigen specificity.

TCRdb's copy holds only in-frame clones and misses some; the assay was immunoSEQ multiplex PCR. This sample carries tens of thousands of clones, around 81% of them seen once, and the ten largest clones take about a quarter. This CDR3 contains 11 residues. Germline assignment: CDR1 SGDLS and CDR2 YYNGEE. V lost 3 bases to trimming and J lost 7 bases, with 8 bases between them. Regarding this clone: Antigen specificity is unknown.

The clonotype was recovered from an adult with an advanced solid tumor such as melanoma, head and neck, liver or kidney cancer. J is TRBJ2-7 and V is TRBV9, with D unclear. Here the sequenced sample was CD4+ or CD8+ T cells sorted from blood, taken in a trial of the OX40 agonist ivuxolimab. CDR3 nucleotides: TGTGCCAGCAGCGGGACCGGGGAGCAGTACTTC. This codes for CASSGTGEQYF.